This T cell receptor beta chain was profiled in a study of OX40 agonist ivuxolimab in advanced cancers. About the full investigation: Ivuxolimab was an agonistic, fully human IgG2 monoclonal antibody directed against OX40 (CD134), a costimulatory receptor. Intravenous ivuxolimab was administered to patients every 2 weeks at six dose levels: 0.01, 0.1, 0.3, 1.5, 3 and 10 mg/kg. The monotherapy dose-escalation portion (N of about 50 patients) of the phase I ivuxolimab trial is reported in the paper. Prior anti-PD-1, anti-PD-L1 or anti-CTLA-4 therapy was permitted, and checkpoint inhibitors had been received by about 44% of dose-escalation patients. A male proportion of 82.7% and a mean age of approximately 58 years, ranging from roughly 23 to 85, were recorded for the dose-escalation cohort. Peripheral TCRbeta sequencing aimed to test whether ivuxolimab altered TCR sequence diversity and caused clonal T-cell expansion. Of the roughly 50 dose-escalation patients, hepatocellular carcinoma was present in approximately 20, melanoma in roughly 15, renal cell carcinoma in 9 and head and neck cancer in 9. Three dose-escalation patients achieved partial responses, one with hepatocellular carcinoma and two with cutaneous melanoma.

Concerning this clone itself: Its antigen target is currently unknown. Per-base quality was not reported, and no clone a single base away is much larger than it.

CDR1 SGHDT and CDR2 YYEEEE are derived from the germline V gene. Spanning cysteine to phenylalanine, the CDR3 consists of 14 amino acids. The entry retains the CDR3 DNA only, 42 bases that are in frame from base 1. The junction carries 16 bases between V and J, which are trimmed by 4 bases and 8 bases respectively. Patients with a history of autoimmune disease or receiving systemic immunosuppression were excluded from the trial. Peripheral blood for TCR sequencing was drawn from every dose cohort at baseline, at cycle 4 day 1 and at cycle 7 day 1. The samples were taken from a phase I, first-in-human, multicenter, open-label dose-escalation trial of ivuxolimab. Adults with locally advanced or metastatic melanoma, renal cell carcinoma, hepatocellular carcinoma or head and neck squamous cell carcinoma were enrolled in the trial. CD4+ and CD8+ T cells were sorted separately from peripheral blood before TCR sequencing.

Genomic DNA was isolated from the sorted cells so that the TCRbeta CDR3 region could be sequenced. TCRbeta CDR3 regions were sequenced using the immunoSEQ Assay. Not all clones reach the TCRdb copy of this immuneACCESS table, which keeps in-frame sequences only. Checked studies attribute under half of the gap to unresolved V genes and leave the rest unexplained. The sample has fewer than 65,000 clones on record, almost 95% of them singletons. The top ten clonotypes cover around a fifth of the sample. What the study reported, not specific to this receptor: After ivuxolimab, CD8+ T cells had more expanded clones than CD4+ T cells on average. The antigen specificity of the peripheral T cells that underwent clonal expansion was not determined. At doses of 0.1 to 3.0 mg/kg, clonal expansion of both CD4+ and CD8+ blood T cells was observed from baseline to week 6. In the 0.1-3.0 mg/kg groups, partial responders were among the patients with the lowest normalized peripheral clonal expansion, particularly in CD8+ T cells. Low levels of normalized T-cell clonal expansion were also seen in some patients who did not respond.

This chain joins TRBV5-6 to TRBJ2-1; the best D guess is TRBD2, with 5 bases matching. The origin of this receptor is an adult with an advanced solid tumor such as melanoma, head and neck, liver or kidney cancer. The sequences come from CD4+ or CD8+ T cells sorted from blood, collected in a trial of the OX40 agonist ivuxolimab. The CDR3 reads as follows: CASSPLSGLDEQFF. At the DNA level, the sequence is TGTGCCAGCAGCCCCCTTTCGGGGTTGGATGAGCAGTTCTTC.